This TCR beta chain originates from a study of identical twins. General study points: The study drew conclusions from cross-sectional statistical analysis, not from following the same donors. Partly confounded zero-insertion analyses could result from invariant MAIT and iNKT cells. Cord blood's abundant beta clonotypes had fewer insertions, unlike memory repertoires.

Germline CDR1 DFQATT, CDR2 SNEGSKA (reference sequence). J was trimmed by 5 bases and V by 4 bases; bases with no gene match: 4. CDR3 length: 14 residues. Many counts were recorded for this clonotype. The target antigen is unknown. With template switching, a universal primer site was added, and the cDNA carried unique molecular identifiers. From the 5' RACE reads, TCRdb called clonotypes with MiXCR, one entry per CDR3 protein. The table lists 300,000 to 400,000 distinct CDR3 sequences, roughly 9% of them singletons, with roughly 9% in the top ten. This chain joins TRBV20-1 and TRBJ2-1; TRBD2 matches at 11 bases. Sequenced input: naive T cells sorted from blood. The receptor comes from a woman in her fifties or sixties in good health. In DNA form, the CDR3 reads TGCAGTGCTACGGGACTAGCGGAAAACAATGAGCAGTTCTTC. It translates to CSATGLAENNEQFF.